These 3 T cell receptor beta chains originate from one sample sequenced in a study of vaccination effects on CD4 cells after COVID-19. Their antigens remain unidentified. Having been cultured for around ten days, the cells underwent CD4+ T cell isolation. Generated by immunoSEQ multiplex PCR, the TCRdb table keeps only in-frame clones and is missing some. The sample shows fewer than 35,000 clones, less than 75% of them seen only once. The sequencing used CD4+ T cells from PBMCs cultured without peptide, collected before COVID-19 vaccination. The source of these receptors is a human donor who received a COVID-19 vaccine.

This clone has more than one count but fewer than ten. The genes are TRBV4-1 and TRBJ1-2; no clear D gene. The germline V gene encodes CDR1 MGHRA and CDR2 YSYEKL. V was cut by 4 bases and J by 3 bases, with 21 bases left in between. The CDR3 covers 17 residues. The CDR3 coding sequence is TGCGCCAGCAGCCCGGGCGGTCTACTCCTCGGGGACTATGGCTACACCTTC. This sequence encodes CASSPGGLLLGDYGYTF.

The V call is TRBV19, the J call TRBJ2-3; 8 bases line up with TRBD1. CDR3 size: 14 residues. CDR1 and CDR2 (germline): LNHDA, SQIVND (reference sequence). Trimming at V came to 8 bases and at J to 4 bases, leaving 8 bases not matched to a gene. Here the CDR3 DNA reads TGTGCCAGTGGACAGGGTGGGCTTCCAGATACGCAGTATTTT. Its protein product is CASGQGGLPDTQYF.

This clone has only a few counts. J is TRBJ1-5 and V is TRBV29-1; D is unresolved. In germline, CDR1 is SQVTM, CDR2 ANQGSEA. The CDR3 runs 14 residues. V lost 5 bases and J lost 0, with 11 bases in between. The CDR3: CSVNFQDSNQPQHF. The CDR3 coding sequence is TGCAGCGTTAATTTCCAGGATAGCAATCAGCCCCAGCATTTT.